This T cell receptor (beta chain) was observed in a study of blood T cell repertoires in COVID-19. For the study at large: Sites in the United States, Italy and Spain provided acute and convalescent COVID-19 samples. From T cells, B-cell-depleted T cells, or PBMCs came the material, which was cDNA or gDNA.

Some clones are missing from TCRdb's copy, which holds only in-frame ones; the method was immunoSEQ multiplex PCR. The sample has 200,000 to 250,000 clones; around 81% are singletons. This clone showed up just once. Trimming shortened V by 2 bases and J by 7 bases, and 14 bases separated the two germline ends. Germline CDR1 and CDR2: SNHLY and FYNNEI. This CDR3 comprises 15 residues. Sequencing input: peripheral blood. This clonotype was obtained from a human donor in a cohort sampled during active COVID-19. This sequence joins TRBV2 and TRBJ2-2; a weak D match, TRBD1 (6 bases). In DNA, the CDR3 is TGTGCCAGCAGTGAACAGGCAGGGGCGAACGGGGAGCTGTTTTTT. Translating gives CASSEQAGANGELFF.